This is a list of T cell receptor beta chains from one sample in a study of T cells in Graves' hyperthyroidism and ophthalmopathy. TCRdb called the multiplex PCR reads again in MiXCR, with one record for every CDR3 protein. The profile shows some 620,000 distinct CDR3 sequences, 15% to 20% of them singletons. Sample: blood. The receptors shown here come from a woman under 40 with Graves' hyperthyroidism. The CDR3 runs from the conserved cysteine through the conserved F or W. A D gene is named only where the DNA matches it firmly. Clone size is shown for a subset of rows, as once, few, many or a class of expanded clone.

J | V | size | D | DNA | CDR3
TRBJ2-5 | TRBV30 | few | . | TGTGCCTGGAGTGCTAGCGTGGGGACCCAGTACTTC | CAWSASVGTQYF
TRBJ2-1 | TRBV6-1 | few | TRBD2 | TGTGCCAGCCAGAGAAACCAACTAGCGGGAGGGCCCGGGGAGCAGTTCTTC | CASQRNQLAGGPGEQFF
TRBJ1-1 | TRBV20-1 | few | TRBD1 | TGCAGTGTTGCCGGGACAGAGATAACTGAAGCTTTCTTT | CSVAGTEITEAFF
TRBJ1-6 | TRBV9 | . | . | TGTGCCAGCAGCGTAGGAGGAGGGGAACCCTATAATTCACCCCTCCACTTT | CASSVGGGEPYNSPLHF
TRBJ1-2 | TRBV6-1 | . | . | TGTGCCAGCAGTGAAATTGTCTATGGCTACACCTTC | CASSEIVYGYTF
TRBJ1-2 | TRBV6-1 | many | . | TGTGCCAGCAGTCCCCGGACGGCAGTCTATGGCTACACCTTC | CASSPRTAVYGYTF
TRBJ2-1 | TRBV12-3/TRBV12-4 | many | . | TGTGCCAGCGGCGGGATCGTTGGGGTCAATGAGCAGTTCTTC | CASGGIVGVNEQFF
TRBJ1-2 | TRBV5-8 | few | . | TGTGCCAGCAGAGAGTTAACAGGGCACACCTTC | CASRELTGHTF
TRBJ2-1 | TRBV5-1 | many | TRBD2 | TGCGCCAGCGCTAGCGGGATCTATGAGCAGTTCTTC | CASASGIYEQFF
TRBJ2-7 | TRBV27 | few | TRBD2 | TGTGCCAGCAGTATCGGGACTAGCCTTCGGCAGTACTTC | CASSIGTSLRQYF
TRBJ2-3 | TRBV5-1 | few | . | TGCGCCAGCAGAACCGCTGGAGGCCCCGATACGCAGTATTTT | CASRTAGGPDTQYF
TRBJ2-3 | TRBV10-3 | few | . | TGTGCCATCAGTGACCAGCCCGGGACCGGGCACAGTAGCACAGATACGCAGTATTTT | CAISDQPGTGHSSTDTQYF
TRBJ2-7 | TRBV7-2 | . | TRBD2 | TGTGCCAGCAGCCGAGAGCGGGACTCCTACGAGCAGTACTTC | CASSRERDSYEQYF
TRBJ2-7 | TRBV27 | many | TRBD2 | TGTGCCAGCAGTCGTTACCGTCAACTAGCGGCCTACGAGCAGTACTTC | CASSRYRQLAAYEQYF
TRBJ1-2 | TRBV12-3/TRBV12-4 | many | TRBD1 | TGTGCCAGCACCCAGGGGACAGTCCTCAACTATGGCTACACCTTC | CASTQGTVLNYGYTF
TRBJ1-5 | TRBV7-8 | few | . | TGTGCCAGCAGCTTAGCTCCCAGGAGCAGGGCGAACCCCAATCAGCCCCAGCATTTT | CASSLAPRSRANPNQPQHF
TRBJ2-3 | TRBV29-1 | many | TRBD2 | TGCAGCGTTCGGGGGGACCCGACTTCTGATTACACAGATACGCAGTATTTT | CSVRGDPTSDYTDTQYF
TRBJ1-4 | TRBV11-2 | many | . | TGTGCCAGCAGCTTTTCCAGGGATGAAAAACTGTTTTTT | CASSFSRDEKLFF
TRBJ2-7 | TRBV28 | . | TRBD2 | TGTGCCAGCACCTTTAGCGGGAGCTCCTACGAGCAGTACTTC | CASTFSGSSYEQYF
TRBJ2-1 | TRBV6-2/TRBV6-3 | . | TRBD2 | TGTGCCAGCAGTTATGACGCTAGCGGGGGTAACAATGAGCAGTTCTTC | CASSYDASGGNNEQFF
TRBJ2-2 | TRBV24-1 | many | TRBD2 | TGTGCCACCAGCCTCGCGGGAGTGTCCGGGGAGCTGTTTTTT | CATSLAGVSGELFF
TRBJ2-1 | TRBV12-3/TRBV12-4 | many | TRBD2 | TGTGCCAGCAGTACAACTACCGGGACTACGACTTACAATGAGCAGTTCTTC | CASSTTTGTTTYNEQFF
TRBJ2-7 | TRBV11-3 | . | TRBD1 | TGTGCCAGCAGCCCCAGGACAGGGTCTGACGAGCAGTACTTC | CASSPRTGSDEQYF
TRBJ2-3 | TRBV20-1 | many | TRBD2 | TGCAGTGCTAGATCGGGGGCTAGCGGGAGAATGAGCACAGATACGCAGTATTTT | CSARSGASGRMSTDTQYF
TRBJ2-5 | TRBV11-1 | few | . | TGTGCCAGCAGCTCGCAGGAAGAGACCCAGTACTTC | CASSSQEETQYF
TRBJ2-7 | TRBV7-6 | many | . | TGTGCCAGCAGCCTCCGTCCCGGCGAGCAGTACTTC | CASSLRPGEQYF
TRBJ1-1 | TRBV6-5 | . | . | TGTGCCAGCAGTTACTCCAGACAGAGCATGAACACTGAAGCTTCCTTT | CASSYSRQSMNTEASF
TRBJ2-1 | TRBV20-1 | few | TRBD2 | TGCAGTGCCGGAGGAGGGGGGACTAGCGTTAATGAGCAGTTCTTC | CSAGGGGTSVNEQFF
TRBJ2-3 | TRBV6-1 | . | TRBD2 | TGTGCCACCAAGTATACGAGCGGGAGCACAGATACGGGCCAGTATTTT | CATKYTSGSTDTGQYF
TRBJ1-1 | TRBV7-9 | . | . | TGTACCAGCAGCTTTTACAGGGAAGGAACTGAAGCTTTCTTT | CTSSFYREGTEAFF
TRBJ2-3 | TRBV3-1 | many | . | TGTGCCAGCTCAGTGGATTATAAGCCCGACACAGATACGCAGTATTTT | CASSVDYKPDTDTQYF
TRBJ1-5 | TRBV28 | few | TRBD1 | TGTGCCAGCAGTTTATCCTTCAGGGGGATCAATCAGCCCCAGCATTTT | CASSLSFRGINQPQHF
TRBJ2-7 | TRBV27 | few | . | TGTGCCAGCCGCCGGAACGGTCCCTACGAGCAGTACTTC | CASRRNGPYEQYF
TRBJ2-7 | TRBV5-1 | many | . | TGCGCCAGCAGCTTACCCCCGAAGGACGAGCAGTACTTC | CASSLPPKDEQYF
TRBJ2-7 | TRBV29-1 | many | TRBD2 | TGCAGCGTTGATTTAGGGGCGGGGGAGTCCCCCTACGAGCAGTACTTC | CSVDLGAGESPYEQYF
TRBJ1-5 | TRBV6-5 | many | . | TGTGCCAGCAGTTACTCGTACCTACGGCAAGATAGCAATCAGCCCCAGCATTTT | CASSYSYLRQDSNQPQHF
TRBJ1-4 | TRBV18 | once | . | TGTGCCAGCTCACGTGGACAGAACGAAAGACTGTTTTTT | CASSRGQNERLFF
TRBJ2-5 | TRBV27 | . | TRBD2 | TGTGCCAGCGCCTCTCTAGTAGGACTAGCGGGAGTGAGGGAGACCCAGTACTTC | CASASLVGLAGVRETQYF
TRBJ2-3 | TRBV28 | many | . | TGTGCCAGCAGTCCCCCTAGCGTAGAGCAGTATTTT | CASSPPSVEQYF
TRBJ1-5 | TRBV19 | . | TRBD1 | TGTGCCAGTATAGGAAGGGACAGGGACAATCAGCCCCAGCATTTT | CASIGRDRDNQPQHF
TRBJ1-3 | TRBV30 | . | . | TGTGCCTGGACAGGCTCTGGAAACACCATATATTTT | CAWTGSGNTIYF
TRBJ2-7 | TRBV7-2 | many | TRBD2 | TGTGCCAGCAGCTGGGGACTAGCGGCCTACGAGCAGTACTTC | CASSWGLAAYEQYF
TRBJ2-7 | TRBV28 | many | TRBD1 | TGTGCCAGCTCCCCCGGGGCAGAACCGGGACAGGGTAGCCTCTACGAGCAGTACTTC | CASSPGAEPGQGSLYEQYF
TRBJ2-6 | TRBV29-1 | . | . | TGCAGCGTTGGGTACAGAAGCTCTGGGGCCAACGTCCTGACTTTC | CSVGYRSSGANVLTF
TRBJ1-5 | TRBV5-5 | few | . | TGTGCCAGCAGCTTGTTGGCAGGGTATAGCAATCAGCCCCAGCATTTT | CASSLLAGYSNQPQHF
TRBJ2-3 | TRBV2 | many | . | TGTGCCAGCAGTGAAGTCGGAGTGTCCCCAGATACGCAGTATTTT | CASSEVGVSPDTQYF
TRBJ2-2 | TRBV10-1 | few | . | TGCGCCAGCAGCGGGAGTCCGGGACGGAACACCGGGGAGCTGTTTTTT | CASSGSPGRNTGELFF
TRBJ2-2 | TRBV4-3 | . | . | TGCGCCAGCAGCCAAGATGGAGCGCTGAACACCGGGGAGCTGTTTTTT | CASSQDGALNTGELFF
TRBJ2-5 | TRBV14 | . | TRBD2 | TGTGCCAGCAGCCAACTCTTGGGGGGGGAGACCCAGTACTTC | CASSQLLGGETQYF
TRBJ2-1 | TRBV28 | many | . | TGTGCCAGCAGACCCCGTTATACCCTATATGAGCAGTTCTTC | CASRPRYTLYEQFF
TRBJ2-7 | TRBV7-2 | . | . | TGTGCCAGCAGCTTAGCGGCAGGGGCGGGCGAGCAGTACTTC | CASSLAAGAGEQYF
TRBJ1-5 | TRBV28 | many | TRBD1 | TGTGCCAGCAGTTCCGGAACATCCGGGACAGGACCCGAAGGCAATCAGCCCCAGCATTTT | CASSSGTSGTGPEGNQPQHF
TRBJ1-5 | TRBV7-8 | many | . | TGTGCCAGCAGCCCCCAGCTCTATCAGCCCCAGCATTTT | CASSPQLYQPQHF
TRBJ1-2 | TRBV11-1 | many | . | TGTGCCAGCAGCTTAGATACCTACTATGGCTACACCTTC | CASSLDTYYGYTF